This T cell receptor beta chain derives from a study of identical twins. Germline CDR1 is LGHDT and CDR2 is YNNKEL (reference sequence). The V and J ends lost 1 base and 6 bases respectively, with 15 bases between them. The CDR3 sequence is 15 residues long. TCRdb redid the calling of the 5' RACE reads with MiXCR, one entry per CDR3 protein. The sample lists roughly 240,000 distinct CDR3 sequences; 5.5% to 7% were seen once. This sample also appeared in a second study, on yellow fever vaccine responses in identical twins.

The specimen was memory (CD45RO+) T cells sorted from blood. The V call is TRBV3-1, the J call TRBJ1-1, with TRBD1 as a possible D gene (5 bases). This clonotype was obtained from a woman between 18 and 29 years old in good health. This CDR3 reads CASSQGQLRGAEAFF. In nucleotides, the CDR3 is TGTGCCAGCAGCCAAGGTCAGCTAAGAGGGGCTGAAGCTTTCTTT.